These 9 T cell receptor beta chains originate from one sample sequenced in a study of cytomegalovirus exposure and HLA in healthy donors. Vbeta (60) and Jbeta (13) primers were used in the PCR. TCRdb's table, derived via immunoSEQ multiplex PCR, lists solely in-frame clones and lacks some. This table has 150,000 to 200,000 clones, about 79% appearing once. The specimen sequenced was PBMCs. The origin of the receptors is a woman aged 45-65 years in good health and CMV-seronegative.

The V gene is TRBV4-1, the J gene TRBJ1-5, with a tentative D call TRBD1 (5 bases). Germline V gene lookup returns CDR1 MGHRA and CDR2 YSYEKL. The CDR3 runs to 16 residues. Trimming took 1 base from V and 3 from J, leaving 13 bases between them. Written as DNA, the CDR3 is TGCGCCAGCAGCCAAGTTTTGGCAGGGTTCAATCAGCCCCAGCATTTT. Translating gives CASSQVLAGFNQPQHF.

The rearrangement uses TRBV10-3 and TRBJ1-1, with D maybe TRBD1 (5 bases). V lost 8 bases and J lost 5, with 18 bases in between. The CDR3 contains 14 residues. The germline V gene has CDR1 ENHRY and CDR2 SYGVKD. The CDR3: CAIREEGTRTEAFF. The CDR3 bases are TGTGCCATCCGGGAGGAGGGGACGCGGACTGAAGCTTTCTTT.

The chain couples TRBV6-6 to TRBJ1-2; 7 positions agree with TRBD1. This CDR3 comprises 16 residues. CDR1 MNHNY and CDR2 SVGAGI come from the germline V gene (reference sequence). With V trimmed by 2 bases and J by 3 bases, 9 bases remained unmatched. The CDR3 DNA reads as TGTGCCAGCAGTTACCCCCCTATAGGGGGCGACTATGGCTACACCTTC. The encoded protein is CASSYPPIGGDYGYTF.

J is TRBJ2-3 and V is TRBV7-9; TRBD1 aligns across 9 bases. The CDR3 sequence is 17 residues long. V trimming: 0 bases; J trimming: 3 bases; junction bases outside the gene matches: 7. Germline V gene data show CDR1 as SEHNR and CDR2 as FQNEAQ (reference sequence). CDR3: CASSLALTGGATDTQYF. CDR3 nucleotide sequence: TGTGCCAGCAGCTTAGCCCTAACAGGGGGCGCAACAGATACGCAGTATTTT.

The chain has TRBV5-1 and TRBJ1-1, with D tentatively TRBD1 (5 bases). Trimming shortened V by 0 bases and J by 4 bases, and 19 bases separated the two germline ends. The germline V gene encodes CDR1 SGHRS and CDR2 YFSETQ. The CDR3 covers 17 residues. CDR3 nucleotide sequence: TGCGCCAGCAGCTTGGGGCCAGGGAGGGAGCCCACCACTGAAGCTTTCTTT. Protein: CASSLGPGREPTTEAFF.

The chain recombines TRBV9 with TRBJ2-5, with 14 bases fitting TRBD2. The DNA end is more similar to TRBJ2-7, so the J call may be wrong. Germline values: CDR1 SGDLS, CDR2 YYNGEE. The CDR3 has 16 amino acids. The CDR3 loop reads CASSVAGLAGEYEQYF. CDR3 sequence (DNA): TGTGCCAGCAGCGTAGCGGGACTAGCGGGAGAGTACGAGCAGTACTTC.

The chain employs TRBV6-1 and TRBJ2-7, with D maybe TRBD2 (5 bases). The CDR3 sequence is 13 residues long. V lost 2 bases, J lost 12 bases, and 17 bases lay in between. Germline V CDR1 and CDR2: MNHNS, SASEGT. DNA of the CDR3: TGTGCCAGCAGTGAATGGGCAGTTCGAGGGCTGTACTTC. It is translated as CASSEWAVRGLYF.

This clone has only one observation. This chain links TRBV11-2 with TRBJ1-2; possible D gene TRBD1, 5 bases. Germline V gene sequence: CDR1 SGHAT, CDR2 FQNNGV. V was trimmed by 5 bases and J by 8 bases, leaving 18 bases between them. The CDR3 is 14 residues long. The CDR3 here is CASSTEPGFGGYTF. CDR3 in DNA: TGTGCCAGCAGCACAGAACCAGGGTTCGGAGGCTACACCTTC.

V is TRBV4-1 and J is TRBJ2-2; D unresolved. Trimming left V 0 bases short and J 0 bases short, with 11 bases between. The CDR3 is 17 amino acids. Germline-derived CDR1 and CDR2 are MGHRA and YSYEKL. The DNA of the CDR3 is TGCGCCAGCAGCCAAGAGTTGCGTATAGCGAACACCGGGGAGCTGTTTTTT. Amino acid sequence: CASSQELRIANTGELFF.